This T cell receptor (beta chain) was found in a study of blood T cell repertoires in COVID-19. At the level of the study: Whether acute or convalescent, the COVID-19 samples came from the United States, Italy and Spain. PBMCs, B-cell-depleted T cells, or T cells were the source of the cDNA or gDNA that made up the material.

Using immunoSEQ multiplex PCR, the repertoire was profiled, and TCRdb retains in-frame clones only, with some absent. The table includes fewer than 300,000 clones, about nine tenths detected once. The sequence was obtained from a person in their late teens or twenties with COVID-19, enrolled during active disease. Input material: peripheral blood.

The CDR3 nucleotides are TGTGCCAGCAGCTTAGCGCAGGGGACTGAAGCTTTCTTT. Translation gives CASSLAQGTEAFF. The chain links TRBV7-8 to TRBJ1-1; the D gene is possibly TRBD1 (6 bases). There are 13 residues in the CDR3. V was pared by 0 bases and J by 5 bases, with 7 bases between. Germline V gene lookup returns CDR1 SGHVS and CDR2 FQNEAQ.